This TCR beta chain was recorded in a study of blood T cell repertoires in COVID-19. Background on the study: Samples came from the United States, Italy and Spain, spanning acute and convalescent COVID-19. PBMCs, B-cell-depleted T cells, or T cells were the source of the cDNA or gDNA that made up the material.

J gave up 7 bases and V 4 bases, and 5 bases lay outside the gene matches. Germline CDR1 and CDR2: SQVTM and ANQGSEA. The CDR3 covers 13 residues. How the authors handled the data: Nucleated cell counts were estimated from reference gene primer amplification. Generated by immunoSEQ multiplex PCR, the TCRdb table keeps only in-frame clones and is missing some. Clone size and the V and J calls come from that table; the DNA yielded D and trimming. The data hold about 140,000 clones, with more than 65% observed a single time. What was sequenced was peripheral blood. The chain is built from TRBV29-1 and TRBJ2-1; the match to TRBD2 covers 9 bases. The clonotype comes from a man at least 80 years old with acute or convalescent COVID-19. This CDR3 reads CSVVAGGPNEQFF. CDR3 in DNA: TGCAGCGTTGTCGCGGGGGGGCCTAATGAGCAGTTCTTC.